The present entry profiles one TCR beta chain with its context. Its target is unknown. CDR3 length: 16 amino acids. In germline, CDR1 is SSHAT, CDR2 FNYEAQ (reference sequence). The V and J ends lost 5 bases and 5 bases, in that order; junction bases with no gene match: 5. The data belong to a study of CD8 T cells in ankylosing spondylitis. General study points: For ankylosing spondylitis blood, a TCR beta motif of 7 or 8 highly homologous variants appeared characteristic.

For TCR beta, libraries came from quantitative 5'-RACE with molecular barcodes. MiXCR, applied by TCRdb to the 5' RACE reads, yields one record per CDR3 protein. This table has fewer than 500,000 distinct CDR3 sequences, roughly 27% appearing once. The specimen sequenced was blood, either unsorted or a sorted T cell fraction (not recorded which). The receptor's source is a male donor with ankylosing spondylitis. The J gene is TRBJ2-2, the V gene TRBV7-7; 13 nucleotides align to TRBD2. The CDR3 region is CASSPRTSGRTGELFF. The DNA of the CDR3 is TGTGCCAGCAGCCCGAGGACTAGCGGGAGAACCGGGGAGCTGTTTTTT.